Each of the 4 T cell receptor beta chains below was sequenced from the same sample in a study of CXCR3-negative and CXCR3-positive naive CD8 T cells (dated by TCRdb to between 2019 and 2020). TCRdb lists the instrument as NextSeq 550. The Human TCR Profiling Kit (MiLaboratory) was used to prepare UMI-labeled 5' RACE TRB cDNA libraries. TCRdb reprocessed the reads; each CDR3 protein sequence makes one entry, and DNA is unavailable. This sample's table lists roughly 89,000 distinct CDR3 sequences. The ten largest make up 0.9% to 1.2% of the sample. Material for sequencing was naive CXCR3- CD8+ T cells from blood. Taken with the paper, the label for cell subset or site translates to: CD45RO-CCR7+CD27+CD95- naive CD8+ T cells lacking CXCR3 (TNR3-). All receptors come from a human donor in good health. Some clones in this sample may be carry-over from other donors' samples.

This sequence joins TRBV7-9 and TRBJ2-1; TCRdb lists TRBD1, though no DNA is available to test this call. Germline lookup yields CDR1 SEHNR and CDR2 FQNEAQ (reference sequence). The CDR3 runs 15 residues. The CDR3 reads CASSHRDRGIDEQFF.

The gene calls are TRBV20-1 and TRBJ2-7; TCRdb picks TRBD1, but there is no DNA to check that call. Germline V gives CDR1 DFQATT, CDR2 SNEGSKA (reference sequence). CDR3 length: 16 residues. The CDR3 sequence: CSARDFRDRGWYEQYF.

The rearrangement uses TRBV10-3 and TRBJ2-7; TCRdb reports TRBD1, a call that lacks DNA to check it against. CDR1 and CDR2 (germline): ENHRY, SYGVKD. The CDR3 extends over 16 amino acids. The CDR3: CAISESEAGAKYEQYF.

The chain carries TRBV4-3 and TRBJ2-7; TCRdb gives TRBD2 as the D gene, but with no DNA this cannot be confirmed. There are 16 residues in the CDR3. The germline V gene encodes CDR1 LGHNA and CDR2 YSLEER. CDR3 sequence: CASSQDRTSGPYEQYF.